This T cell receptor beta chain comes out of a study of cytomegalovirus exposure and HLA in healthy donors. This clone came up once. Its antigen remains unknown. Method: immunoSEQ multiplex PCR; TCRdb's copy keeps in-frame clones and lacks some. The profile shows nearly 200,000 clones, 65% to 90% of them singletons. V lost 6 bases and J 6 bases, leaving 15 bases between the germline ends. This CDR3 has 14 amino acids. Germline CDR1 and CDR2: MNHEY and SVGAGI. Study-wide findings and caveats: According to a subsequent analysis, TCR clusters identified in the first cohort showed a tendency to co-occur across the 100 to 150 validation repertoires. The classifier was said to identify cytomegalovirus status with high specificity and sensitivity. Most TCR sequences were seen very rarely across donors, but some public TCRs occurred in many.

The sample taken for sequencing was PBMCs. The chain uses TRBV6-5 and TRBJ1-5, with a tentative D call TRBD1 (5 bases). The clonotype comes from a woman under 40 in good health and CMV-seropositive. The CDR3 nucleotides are TGTGCCAGCAGGTATACAGGAACTGGTCAGCCCCAGCATTTT. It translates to CASRYTGTGQPQHF.